The clone carrying this T cell receptor (beta chain) was detected a few times. The antigen remains undetermined. Given a much more abundant clone one base away, this may be a read error. This sample is part of a study of spatial heterogeneity in lung cancer. Overall study context: The count of detected beta-chain sequences consistently exceeded that of alpha-chain sequences. Regarding the study as a whole: Expanded intratumoral alpha and beta TCR counts tracked tumor mutation counts. Alpha chain coverage of tumor T cells was estimated at roughly 6.9%, and beta chain coverage at around 14%.

TCRdb re-called the 5' RACE reads with MiXCR, one entry per CDR3 protein. This sample has about 4,200 distinct CDR3 sequences, with 7.5% to 9.5% found just once. The sample's time point: sample taken at primary tumor resection. The donors comprised 60 to 85 untreated early-stage non-small cell lung cancer patients. Frozen PBMC, nontumor lung or tumor provided whole RNA, which was sequenced unsorted. V shed 3 bases, J shed 2 bases, and the junction held 0 bases outside the gene matches. CDR3 length equals 14 residues. Germline V gives CDR1 SGHAT, CDR2 FQDESV (reference sequence). The J gene is TRBJ1-5, the V gene TRBV11-1; 8 bases match TRBD1. Sequences were derived from lung tumor tissue, sampled at surgery. The TCR was taken from a male donor with early-stage non-small cell lung cancer. CDR3 protein: CASSLTGGNQPQHF. CDR3 nucleotide sequence: TGTGCCAGCAGCTTGACAGGGGGCAATCAGCCCCAGCATTTT.